This T cell receptor beta chain was captured in a study of prognosis after radiotherapy for stage I lung cancer. Turning to the study itself: Patients received stereotactic body radiotherapy alone, with no concurrent therapy.

Whole-study results and caveats: It was reported that patients with metastases and those without them differed in TRBV and TRBJ gene usage.

CDR1 and CDR2 (germline): MNHEY, SVGEGT. The CDR3 has 14 amino acids. Trimming took 7 bases from V and 8 from J, leaving 15 bases between them. On this clonotype: What it recognizes is unknown.

Using two-round multiplex PCR, the authors amplified TCR beta CDR3 from genomic DNA. First-round PCR amplification was performed with primers specific to each TRBV and TRBJ gene. One entry per CDR3 protein, called by TCRdb with MiXCR from the multiplex PCR reads. The table shows about 20,000 distinct CDR3 sequences, with approximately 43% occurring only once. The chain joins TRBV6-2 or TRBV6-3 to TRBJ1-6; no reliable D call. This clonotype originated in a donor of 50 years or more with non-small cell lung cancer. The specimen was PBMCs, collected before or after stereotactic body radiation therapy (not recorded which). The CDR3 sequence is CASTRLRVDSPLHF. The DNA for the CDR3 is TGTGCCAGCACCCGGTTGAGGGTCGATTCACCCCTCCACTTT.